The 19 T cell receptor beta chains reported below all come from one sample, sequenced in a study of cytomegalovirus exposure and HLA in healthy donors. The primer mix had 60 Vbeta and 13 Jbeta primers. Assay used: immunoSEQ multiplex PCR; TCRdb lists only in-frame clones, some missing. Of 200,000 or so clones in the sample, 78% were seen once. Sequences were obtained from PBMCs. Every receptor here comes from a woman in her 30s in good health and CMV-seropositive.

The chain couples TRBV10-3 to TRBJ1-1; 8 nucleotides align to TRBD1. Germline CDR1 ENHRY, CDR2 SYGVKD. J gave up 8 bases and V 10 bases, and 9 bases lay outside the gene matches. The CDR3 length is 12 residues. The CDR3 sequence is CASVDRADEAFF. In DNA, the CDR3 is TGTGCCAGCGTGGACAGGGCGGACGAAGCTTTCTTT.

This chain uses TRBV4-2 with TRBJ2-4; D gene unclear. The CDR3 consists of 15 residues. Between the trimmed V and J ends, which lost 0 bases and 8 bases, there was a span of 14 bases. The germline V gene has CDR1 LGHNA and CDR2 YNFKEQ. The chain's CDR3 is CASSQEPGVLDIQYF. The CDR3 nucleotides are TGTGCCAGCAGCCAAGAACCGGGTGTTCTGGACATTCAGTACTTC.

The chain links TRBV27 to TRBJ1-2; weak D call: TRBD1 (6 bases). Trimming took 5 bases from V and 8 from J, leaving 12 bases between them. This CDR3 is 12 amino acids long. Germline V lookup: CDR1 MNHEY, CDR2 SMNVEV (reference sequence). The CDR3 reads CASSDRFRGYTF. The CDR3 DNA sequence: TGTGCCAGCAGTGACAGGTTCCGGGGCTACACCTTC.

The rearrangement links TRBV6-1 to TRBJ2-3; 9 bases line up with TRBD2. The CDR3 consists of 17 residues. V was pared by 4 bases and J by 0 bases, with 8 bases of the junction left unmatched. Germline CDR1 MNHNS, CDR2 SASEGT. The CDR3 sequence is CASSATSGSFSTDTQYF. The CDR3 region has the DNA TGTGCCAGCAGTGCGACTAGCGGATCCTTTAGCACAGATACGCAGTATTTT.

DNA for the CDR3: TGTGCTACAGGGACGACTCGGGAGACCCAGTACTTC. This encodes CATGTTRETQYF. The chain employs TRBV6-6 and TRBJ2-5; possibly TRBD1 for D (6 bases). The CDR3 covers 12 residues. Germline V gene data show CDR1 as MNHNY and CDR2 as SVGAGI (reference sequence).

This chain links TRBV5-8 with TRBJ1-5, with 7 bases aligning to TRBD1. Germline CDR1 is SGHTS and CDR2 is YDEGEE. The CDR3 extends over 14 amino acids. Trimming cost V 3 bases and J 3 bases; bases outside gene matches: 3. CDR3 amino acids: CASSSTGANQPQHF. DNA of the CDR3: TGTGCCAGCAGCTCCACAGGGGCCAATCAGCCCCAGCATTTT.

This clone has more than one count but fewer than ten. The chain recombines TRBV27 with TRBJ1-2; D not certain. V lost 6 bases and J lost 0, with 20 bases in between. Per the germline V gene, CDR1 is MNHEY and CDR2 is SMNVEV (reference sequence). The CDR3 covers 17 residues. The CDR3 region has the DNA TGTGCCAGCAGCCGCCCAGCTCTCGGCAGCGCTAACTATGGCTACACCTTC. Its protein product is CASSRPALGSANYGYTF.

The chain is built from TRBV7-9 and TRBJ1-3; D is unclear. Germline CDR1 SEHNR, CDR2 FQNEAQ (reference sequence). This CDR3 has 19 amino acids. V was cut by 11 bases and J by 0 bases, with 29 bases left in between. CDR3 residues: CAALLSREGRQNSGNTIYF. The DNA of the CDR3 is TGTGCCGCCCTCCTCTCTCGGGAAGGGAGGCAGAACTCTGGAAACACCATATATTTT. Variable domain in full (rest from reference TRBV7-9 and TRBJ1-3): DTGVSQNPRHKITKRGQNVTFRCDPISEHNRLYWYRQTLGQGPEFLTYFQNEAQLEKSRLLSDRFSAERPKGSFSTLEIQRTEQGDSAMYLCAALLSREGRQNSGNTIYFGEGSWLTVV.

J is TRBJ2-7 and V is TRBV7-9; tentative D call: TRBD2 (5 bases). Per the germline V gene, CDR1 is SEHNR and CDR2 is FQNEAQ (reference sequence). The V gene lost 5 bases and the J gene lost 9 bases, with 26 bases spanning the gap. The CDR3 is made up of 16 amino acids. The CDR3 sequence: CASSPQAAGDEIVQYF. The CDR3 nucleotides read TGTGCCAGCAGCCCCCAGGCGGCGGGTGATGAGATCGTGCAGTACTTC.

This clone was found a few times. The chain couples TRBV5-1 to TRBJ2-4, with 14 positions matching TRBD2. The CDR3 has 16 residues. After removal of 4 bases from V and 8 bases from J, the junction contained 8 bases not matched to a gene. Per germline, CDR1 SGHRS and CDR2 YFSETQ. In DNA, the CDR3 is TGCGCCAGCAGCCTGCGGGGACTAGCGGGAGTTGACATTCAGTACTTC. It translates to CASSLRGLAGVDIQYF.

The chain employs TRBV6-4 and TRBJ2-7; 11 bases are a match to TRBD1. CDR3 size: 15 residues. J lost 2 bases, V lost 4 bases, and 4 bases had no gene match. Germline loops: CDR1 MRHNA, CDR2 SNTAGT. CDR3 in DNA: TGTGCCAGCAGTGTAGAGGGACAGGGGGCCTACGAGCAGTACTTC. Amino acid sequence: CASSVEGQGAYEQYF.

This chain joins TRBV15 and TRBJ1-1; D unresolved. The V gene lost 0 bases and the J gene lost 0 bases, with 8 bases spanning the gap. The CDR3 runs to 15 residues. Per germline, CDR1 LNHNV and CDR2 YYDKDF (reference sequence). CDR3 protein: CATSRDWRVNTEAFF. Written as DNA, the CDR3 is TGTGCCACCAGCAGAGATTGGAGGGTGAACACTGAAGCTTTCTTT.

This chain joins TRBV29-1 and TRBJ1-1; D gene unclear. Germline V gene lookup returns CDR1 SQVTM and CDR2 ANQGSEA. The V and J ends lost 7 bases and 1 base respectively, with 7 bases between them. The CDR3 is 11 amino acids. For the CDR3, the DNA is TGCAGCGGCGGGGAGAACACTGAAGCTTTCTTT. Its translation is CSGGENTEAFF.

The chain joins TRBV27 to TRBJ2-7; TRBD2 might be the D (6 bases). Per the germline V gene, CDR1 is MNHEY and CDR2 is SMNVEV (reference sequence). The CDR3 loop spans 15 amino acids. V was shortened by 6 bases and J by 1 base, with 16 bases between the two germline ends. This CDR3 reads CASRLQTAGSYEQYF. CDR3 nucleotides: TGTGCCAGCAGATTACAGACCGCGGGGTCCTACGAGCAGTACTTC.

The chain joins TRBV7-2 to TRBJ2-1; TRBD2 matches at 8 bases. The germline V gene encodes CDR1 SGHTA and CDR2 FQGNSA. The CDR3 spans 17 residues. With 0 bases clipped from V and 1 base from J, the junction kept 5 bases outside the gene matches. This chain's CDR3 is CASSLAERGFSYNEQFF. The CDR3 DNA reads TGTGCCAGCAGCTTAGCGGAGCGGGGGTTTTCCTACAATGAGCAGTTCTTC. Filled out from reference TRBV7-2 and TRBJ2-1, the complete variable domain reads GAGVSQSPSNKVTEKGKDVELRCDPISGHTALYWYRQSLGQGLEFLIYFQGNSAPDKSGLPSDRFSAERTGGSVSTLTIQRTQQEDSAVYLCASSLAERGFSYNEQFFGPGTRLTVL.

This sequence joins TRBV5-4 and TRBJ1-5, with D perhaps matching TRBD1 (5 bases). The CDR3 consists of 13 residues. The V end lost 0 bases, the J end lost 7 bases, and 8 bases lay between the germline ends. Germline lookup yields CDR1 SGHNT and CDR2 YYREEE (reference sequence). This CDR3 reads CASSLDGGQPQHF. The CDR3 nucleotides are TGTGCCAGCAGCTTGGATGGGGGGCAGCCCCAGCATTTT.

This clone was seen only a few times. This chain connects TRBV5-1 to TRBJ2-3; no clear D gene. Deletions cut 2 bases from V and 1 base from J, with 2 bases between. Germline loops: CDR1 SGHRS, CDR2 YFSETQ. The CDR3 is made up of 12 amino acids. The CDR3 here is CASSFGTDTQYF. The CDR3 coding sequence is TGCGCCAGCAGCTTCGGCACAGATACGCAGTATTTT.

The rearrangement links TRBV4-1 to TRBJ2-7, with 13 bases matching TRBD2. CDR3 length: 15 residues. V shed 2 bases, J shed 5 bases, and the junction held 3 bases outside the gene matches. Germline CDR1 MGHRA, CDR2 YSYEKL. This CDR3 reads CASSQTSGRVHEQYF. CDR3 nucleotide sequence: TGCGCCAGCAGCCAAACTAGCGGGAGGGTCCACGAGCAGTACTTC.

In this sample, this clone turned up a few times. CDR3 region: CASSISGRGRSEAFF. CDR3 DNA: TGTGCCAGTAGTATATCGGGACGGGGGAGGTCTGAAGCTTTCTTT. J is TRBJ1-1 and V is TRBV19, with D possibly matching TRBD1 (5 bases). The V end lost 2 bases, the J end lost 6 bases, and 16 bases lay between the germline ends. The CDR3 sequence is 15 residues long. The V gene's germline CDR1 is LNHDA and CDR2 SQIVND (reference sequence).